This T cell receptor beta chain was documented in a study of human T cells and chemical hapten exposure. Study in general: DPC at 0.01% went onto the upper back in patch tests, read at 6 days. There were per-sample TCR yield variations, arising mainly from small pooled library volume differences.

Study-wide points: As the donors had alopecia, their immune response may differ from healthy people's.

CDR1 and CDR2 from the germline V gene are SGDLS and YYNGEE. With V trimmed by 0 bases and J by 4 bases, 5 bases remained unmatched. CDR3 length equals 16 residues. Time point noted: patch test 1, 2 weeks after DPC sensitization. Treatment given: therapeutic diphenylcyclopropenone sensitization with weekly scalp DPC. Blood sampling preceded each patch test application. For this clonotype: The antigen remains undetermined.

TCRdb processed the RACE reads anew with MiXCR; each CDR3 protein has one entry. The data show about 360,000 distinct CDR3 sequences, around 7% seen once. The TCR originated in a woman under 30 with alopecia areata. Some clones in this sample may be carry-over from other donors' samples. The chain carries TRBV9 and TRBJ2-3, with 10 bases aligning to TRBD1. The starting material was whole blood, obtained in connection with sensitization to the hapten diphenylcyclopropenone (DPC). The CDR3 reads CASSVEGTGVPDTQYF. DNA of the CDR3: TGTGCCAGCAGCGTAGAAGGGACAGGGGTCCCAGATACGCAGTATTTT.